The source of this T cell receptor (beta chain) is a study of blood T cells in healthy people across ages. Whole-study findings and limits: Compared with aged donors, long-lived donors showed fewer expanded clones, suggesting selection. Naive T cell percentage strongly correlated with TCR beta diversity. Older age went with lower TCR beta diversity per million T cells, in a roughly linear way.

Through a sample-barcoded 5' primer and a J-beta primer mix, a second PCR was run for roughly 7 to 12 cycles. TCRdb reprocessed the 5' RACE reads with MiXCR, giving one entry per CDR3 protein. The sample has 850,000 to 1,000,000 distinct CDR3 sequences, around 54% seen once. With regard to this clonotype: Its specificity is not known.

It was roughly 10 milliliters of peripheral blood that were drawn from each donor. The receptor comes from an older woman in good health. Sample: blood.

CDR3 loop: CASSAYRSYGYTF. The CDR3 coding sequence is TGTGCCAGCAGTGCGTACAGGAGCTATGGCTACACCTTC. V gene TRBV12-3 or TRBV12-4 combines with J gene TRBJ1-2; a weak D match, TRBD1 (5 bases). Trimming pared 5 bases from V and 4 bases from J, leaving 11 bases between. The CDR3 runs to 13 residues.